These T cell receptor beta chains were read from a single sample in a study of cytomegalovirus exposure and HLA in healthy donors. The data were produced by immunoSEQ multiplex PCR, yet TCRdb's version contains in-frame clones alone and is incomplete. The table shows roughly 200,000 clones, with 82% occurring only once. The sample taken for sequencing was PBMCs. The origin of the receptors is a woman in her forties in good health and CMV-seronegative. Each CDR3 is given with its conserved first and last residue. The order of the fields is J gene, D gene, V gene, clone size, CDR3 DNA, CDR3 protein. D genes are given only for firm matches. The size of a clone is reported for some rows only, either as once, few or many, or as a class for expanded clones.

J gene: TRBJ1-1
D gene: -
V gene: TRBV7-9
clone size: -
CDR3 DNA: TGTGCCAGCAGCCCGACAGGTTCGGGGTACACTGAAGCTTTCTTT
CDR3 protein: CASSPTGSGYTEAFF

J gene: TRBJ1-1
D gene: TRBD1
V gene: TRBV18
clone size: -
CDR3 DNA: TGTGCCAGCTCACCACTAGGACAGGATGCGGGAGCTTTCTTT
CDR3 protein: CASSPLGQDAGAFF

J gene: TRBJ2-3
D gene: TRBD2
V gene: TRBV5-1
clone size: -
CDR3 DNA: TGCGCCAGCAGCGCCGGGACTAGCGGAAGCACAGATACGCAGTATTTT
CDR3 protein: CASSAGTSGSTDTQYF

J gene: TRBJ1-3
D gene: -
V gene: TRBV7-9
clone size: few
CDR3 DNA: TGTGCCAGCAGCACGAGGGTGGTGTCTGGAAACACCATATATTTT
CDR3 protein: CASSTRVVSGNTIYF

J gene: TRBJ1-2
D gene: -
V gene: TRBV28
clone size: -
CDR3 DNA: TGTGCCAGCATGTCGGTAAACTATGGCTACACCTTC
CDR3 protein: CASMSVNYGYTF

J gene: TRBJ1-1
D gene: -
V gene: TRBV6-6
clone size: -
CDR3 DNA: TGTGCCAGCAGTATAGCGGTAGGGGCCACTGAAGCTTTCTTT
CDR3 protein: CASSIAVGATEAFF

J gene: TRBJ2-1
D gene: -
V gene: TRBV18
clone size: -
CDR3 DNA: TGTGCCAGCTCACCCCGGGTGGGTGAGCAGTTCTTC
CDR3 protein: CASSPRVGEQFF

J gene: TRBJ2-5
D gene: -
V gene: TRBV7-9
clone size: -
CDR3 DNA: TGTGCCAGCGCGGGCTCCCATCCTCAAGAGACCCAGTACTTC
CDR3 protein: CASAGSHPQETQYF

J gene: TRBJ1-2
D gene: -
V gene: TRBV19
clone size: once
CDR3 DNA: TGTGCCAGTAGTTCTCCAGGGAACCCGGGTGGCTACACCTTC
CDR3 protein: CASSSPGNPGGYTF

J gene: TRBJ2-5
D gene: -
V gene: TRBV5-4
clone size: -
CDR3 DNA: TGTGCCAGCAGCTTTACGACCAGGCTCCAAGAGACCCAGTACTTC
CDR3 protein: CASSFTTRLQETQYF

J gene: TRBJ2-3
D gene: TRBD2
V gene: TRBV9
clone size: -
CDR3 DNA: TGTGCCAGCAGCCCTAGCGGGGGCAGGACAGATACGCAGTATTTT
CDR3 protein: CASSPSGGRTDTQYF